The 22 T cell receptor beta chains presented below share a single source sample, sequenced in a study of cytomegalovirus exposure and HLA in healthy donors. Use of 60 Vbeta and 13 Jbeta primers characterized the PCR. Only in-frame clones appear in the TCRdb table, and some are missing; sequencing was by immunoSEQ multiplex PCR. The sample shows nearly 200,000 clones, over 80% of them seen only once. Source material: PBMCs. The receptors were gathered from a man aged 25-45 years in good health and CMV-seronegative.

The chain has TRBV7-6 and TRBJ1-2; D uncertain. CDR3 size: 12 residues. V was shortened by 4 bases and J by 4 bases, with 7 bases between the two germline ends. Germline CDR1 and CDR2: SGHVS and FNYEAQ. CDR3 protein: CASSSSGYGYTF. Here the CDR3 DNA reads TGTGCCAGCAGCTCTTCGGGCTATGGCTACACCTTC.

J is TRBJ1-1 and V is TRBV7-9; maybe TRBD1 (6 bases). Germline lookup yields CDR1 SEHNR and CDR2 FQNEAQ (reference sequence). This CDR3 has 13 amino acids. With 2 bases removed from V and 4 bases from J, the gap between germline ends came to 8 bases. CDR3 loop: CASSLQGSTEAFF. The CDR3 bases are TGTGCCAGCAGCTTACAGGGGAGCACTGAAGCTTTCTTT. Together with reference TRBV7-9 and TRBJ1-1, the CDR3 gives the full variable domain: DTGVSQNPRHKITKRGQNVTFRCDPISEHNRLYWYRQTLGQGPEFLTYFQNEAQLEKSRLLSDRFSAERPKGSFSTLEIQRTEQGDSAMYLCASSLQGSTEAFFGQGTRLTVV.

The gene calls are TRBV5-4 and TRBJ2-4; possible D gene TRBD1, 7 bases. From germline, CDR1 is SGHNT and CDR2 YYREEE (reference sequence). With 2 bases removed from V and 12 bases from J, the gap between germline ends came to 18 bases. The CDR3 loop spans 14 amino acids. CDR3 nucleotides: TGTGCCAGCAGCTTTCCGGGAGCCAGGGACAGTCAGTACTTC. It is translated as CASSFPGARDSQYF.

Note on this clone: Other nucleotide sequences in the sample specify the same CDR3. The gene calls are TRBV19 and TRBJ1-3; the D is unclear. Trimming pared 5 bases from V and 0 bases from J, leaving 8 bases between. From germline, CDR1 is LNHDA and CDR2 SQIVND (reference sequence). The CDR3 consists of 14 residues. CDR3 sequence reads: CASSPGSSGNTIYF. DNA of the CDR3: TGTGCCAGTAGTCCGGGGAGCTCTGGAAACACCATATATTTT. Together with reference TRBV19 and TRBJ1-3, the CDR3 gives the full variable domain: DGGITQSPKYLFRKEGQNVTLSCEQNLNHDAMYWYRQDPGQGLRLIYYSQIVNDFQKGDIAEGYSVSREKKESFPLTVTSAQKNPTAFYLCASSPGSSGNTIYFGEGSWLTVV.

This chain connects TRBV5-1 to TRBJ2-2, with 7 bases that match TRBD2. The V gene end was trimmed by 4 bases and the J gene end by 4 bases; junction bases not matched to a gene: 7. The CDR3 is 15 amino acids. Germline lookup yields CDR1 SGHRS and CDR2 YFSETQ. The CDR3 loop reads CASSMASGSTGELFF. In nucleotides, the CDR3 is TGCGCCAGCAGCATGGCTAGCGGAAGCACCGGGGAGCTGTTTTTT.

For this clone: The same CDR3 also results from other DNA sequences found in this sample. The chain couples TRBV18 to TRBJ2-7, with 7 bases identical to TRBD1. CDR3 size: 13 residues. The germline CDR1 and CDR2 sequences are KGHSH and LQKENI. V shed 2 bases and J 3 bases; nucleotides not matched to a gene: 1. The DNA for the CDR3 is TGTGCCAGCTCACCAGGGACAGACTACGAGCAGTACTTC. Translated, it gives CASSPGTDYEQYF.

The chain carries TRBV5-1 and TRBJ2-5; possibly TRBD1 for D (6 bases). There are 12 residues in the CDR3. CDR1 is SGHRS and CDR2 is YFSETQ in the germline V gene. Trimming pared 4 bases from V and 5 bases from J, leaving 9 bases between. CDR3 loop: CASSQGMETQYF. Written as DNA, the CDR3 is TGCGCCAGCAGCCAGGGGATGGAGACCCAGTACTTC.

V and J are TRBV28 and TRBJ1-2, with 8 positions matching TRBD1. The germline gives CDR1 MDHEN, CDR2 SYDVKM. The V segment lost 6 bases and the J segment 7 bases; nucleotides outside the gene matches: 4. The CDR3 spans 12 residues. In nucleotides, the CDR3 is TGTGCCAGCAGCGGGCAGGGGGCTGGCTACACCTTC. It translates to CASSGQGAGYTF.

The chain employs TRBV6-1 and TRBJ2-1; TRBD2 matches 7 bases. J lost 5 bases, V lost 3 bases, and 4 bases had no gene match. CDR3 length: 14 amino acids. The germline V gene encodes CDR1 MNHNS and CDR2 SASEGT. CDR3 nucleotides: TGTGCCAGCAGTGAGGGCCTAGCGGACAATGAGCAGTTCTTC. It translates to CASSEGLADNEQFF.

This rearrangement joins TRBV6-5 to TRBJ1-1; the D is unclear. Germline V gene data show CDR1 as MNHEY and CDR2 as SVGAGI. V shed 5 bases and J shed 4 bases, with 14 bases lying between them. The CDR3 loop spans 14 amino acids. CDR3 sequence (DNA): TGTGCCAGCAGTCGACCGAGGTTGGGCACTGAAGCTTTCTTT. Translated, it gives CASSRPRLGTEAFF.

The V gene is TRBV7-2, the J gene TRBJ2-2; D is possibly TRBD1 (6 bases). This CDR3 region has 14 residues. Looked up from germline, CDR1 is SGHTA and CDR2 is FQGNSA. The V and J ends lost 2 bases and 4 bases respectively, with 8 bases between them. This CDR3 is CASSLRGTTGELFF. The CDR3 coding sequence is TGTGCCAGCAGCTTAAGGGGGACCACCGGGGAGCTGTTTTTT.

This clone was seen just once. V is TRBV19 and J is TRBJ2-6, with 11 bases that match TRBD2. This CDR3 spans 19 amino acids. Looked up from germline, CDR1 is LNHDA and CDR2 is SQIVND (reference sequence). Trimming cost V 5 bases and J 1 base; bases outside gene matches: 10. The CDR3 here is CASSGSLAGVVSGANVLTF. In nucleotides, the CDR3 is TGTGCCAGTAGTGGATCACTAGCGGGAGTTGTTTCTGGGGCCAACGTCCTGACTTTC.

This chain joins TRBV28 and TRBJ1-3, with TRBD1 matching over 11 bases. The CDR3 is 14 amino acids. CDR1 is MDHEN, CDR2 SYDVKM, per germline. Germline trimming cut 8 bases from V and 2 bases from J; bases unmatched to any gene: 2. CDR3 sequence: CASGQGAPGNTIYF. The DNA for the CDR3 is TGTGCCAGCGGACAGGGGGCCCCTGGAAACACCATATATTTT.

The chain joins TRBV5-6 to TRBJ2-3, with TRBD2 as a possible D gene (5 bases). In germline, CDR1 is SGHDT, CDR2 YYEEEE. V was pared by 0 bases and J by 1 base, with 18 bases between. This CDR3 comprises 18 residues. The CDR3 DNA sequence: TGTGCCAGCAGCTTGGGTATCGCGGGCGCCGGGGGCACAGATACGCAGTATTTT. Translated: CASSLGIAGAGGTDTQYF.

This chain links TRBV7-9 with TRBJ1-2; 7 bases are a match to TRBD1. The CDR3 consists of 15 residues. V shed 1 base and J 3 bases; nucleotides not matched to a gene: 5. In germline, CDR1 is SEHNR, CDR2 FQNEAQ (reference sequence). The CDR3: CASSLGLGGDYGYTF. The CDR3 DNA sequence: TGTGCCAGCAGCTTAGGTTTAGGGGGCGACTATGGCTACACCTTC.

The chain has TRBV5-1 and TRBJ2-1; D perhaps matches TRBD1 (6 bases). Per the germline V gene, CDR1 is SGHRS and CDR2 is YFSETQ. This CDR3 has 15 residues. Trimming removed 4 bases at V and 1 base at J, with 12 bases between. CDR3 coding DNA: TGCGCCAGCAGCCAATTACAGGGTTCCTACAATGAGCAGTTCTTC. Translating gives CASSQLQGSYNEQFF.

The chain is built from TRBV28 and TRBJ2-7; 12 nucleotides align to TRBD2. Germline V gives CDR1 MDHEN, CDR2 SYDVKM. This CDR3 is 14 amino acids long. V lost 6 bases to trimming and J lost 4 bases; unmatched junction nucleotides: 4. Here the CDR3 DNA reads TGTGCCAGCAGCCCTAGCGGGGGGGTGTACGAGCAGTACTTC. Residues: CASSPSGGVYEQYF.

The rearrangement uses TRBV6-6 and TRBJ1-5; D unresolved. Germline V gives CDR1 MNHNY, CDR2 SVGAGI (reference sequence). Trimming took 0 bases from V and 7 from J, leaving 10 bases between them. There are 14 residues in the CDR3. The CDR3 reads CASSYSSGGQPQHF. The CDR3 nucleotides read TGTGCCAGCAGTTACTCGAGTGGCGGGCAGCCCCAGCATTTT.

The V call is TRBV28, the J call TRBJ2-7; possible D gene TRBD1, 6 bases. The V gene lost 7 bases and the J gene lost 2 bases, with 12 bases spanning the gap. The germline V gene encodes CDR1 MDHEN and CDR2 SYDVKM. There are 13 residues in the CDR3. DNA for the CDR3: TGTGCCAGCATGAAGGGGGTGACCTACGAGCAGTACTTC. Amino acid sequence: CASMKGVTYEQYF.

The J gene is TRBJ1-4, the V gene TRBV6-6; tentative D call: TRBD1 (6 bases). Trimming stripped 0 bases from V and 12 bases from J, with 20 bases between. Germline lookup yields CDR1 MNHNY and CDR2 SVGAGI (reference sequence). The CDR3 covers 16 residues. CDR3: CASSYSASRGVVELFF. Here the CDR3 DNA reads TGTGCCAGCAGTTACTCCGCCAGCAGGGGAGTTGTGGAACTGTTTTTT.

The rearrangement uses TRBV28 and TRBJ1-5, with D tentatively TRBD1 (5 bases). The germline gives CDR1 MDHEN, CDR2 SYDVKM. This CDR3 comprises 18 residues. V gave up 5 bases and J gave up 1 base, with 21 bases separating them. The CDR3 coding sequence is TGTGCCAGCAGTCCCACCGTGGCAGGGTTTAGGAGCAATCAGCCCCAGCATTTT. It is translated as CASSPTVAGFRSNQPQHF.

This chain uses TRBV6-6 with TRBJ1-1, with 8 bases matching TRBD1. Germline V gene data show CDR1 as MNHNY and CDR2 as SVGAGI (reference sequence). V shed 1 base, J shed 6 bases, and the junction held 10 bases outside the gene matches. The CDR3 sequence is 16 residues long. CDR3 in amino acids: CASSYFATGDTAEAFF. DNA for the CDR3: TGTGCCAGCAGTTACTTCGCGACAGGGGATACCGCTGAAGCTTTCTTT.